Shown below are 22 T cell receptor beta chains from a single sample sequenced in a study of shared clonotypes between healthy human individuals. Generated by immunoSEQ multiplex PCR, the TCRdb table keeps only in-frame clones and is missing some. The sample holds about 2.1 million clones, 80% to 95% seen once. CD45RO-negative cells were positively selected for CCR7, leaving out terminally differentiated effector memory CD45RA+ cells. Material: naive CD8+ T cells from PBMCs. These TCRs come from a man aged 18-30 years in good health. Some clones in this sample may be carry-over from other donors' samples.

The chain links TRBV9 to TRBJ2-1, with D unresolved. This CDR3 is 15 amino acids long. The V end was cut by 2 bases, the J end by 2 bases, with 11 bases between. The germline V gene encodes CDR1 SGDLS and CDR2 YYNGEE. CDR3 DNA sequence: TGTGCCAGCAGCGTGAACGGCTTAACCTACAATGAGCAGTTCTTC. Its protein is CASSVNGLTYNEQFF. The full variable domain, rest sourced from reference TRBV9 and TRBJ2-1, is DSGVTQTPKHLITATGQRVTLRCSPRSGDLSVYWYQQSLDQGLQFLIQYYNGEERAKGNILERFSAQQFPDLHSELNLSSLELGDSALYFCASSVNGLTYNEQFFGPGTRLTVL.

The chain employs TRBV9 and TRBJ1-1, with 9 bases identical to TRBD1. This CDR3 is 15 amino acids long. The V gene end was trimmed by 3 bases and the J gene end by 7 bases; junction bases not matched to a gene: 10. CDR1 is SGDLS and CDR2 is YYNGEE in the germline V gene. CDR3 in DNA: TGTGCCAGCAGCGCAAGGGGGACAGGGAAGGATGAAGCTTTCTTT. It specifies CASSARGTGKDEAFF.

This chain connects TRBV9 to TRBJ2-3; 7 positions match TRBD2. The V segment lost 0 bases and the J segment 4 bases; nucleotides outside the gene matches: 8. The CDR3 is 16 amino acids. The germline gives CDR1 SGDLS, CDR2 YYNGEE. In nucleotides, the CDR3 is TGTGCCAGCAGCGTAGAATTCGTAGGGAGGGCAGATACGCAGTATTTT. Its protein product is CASSVEFVGRADTQYF.

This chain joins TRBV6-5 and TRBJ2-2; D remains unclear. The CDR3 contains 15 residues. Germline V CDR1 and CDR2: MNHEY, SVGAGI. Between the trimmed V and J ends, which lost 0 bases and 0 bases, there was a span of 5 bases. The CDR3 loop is CASSYSIANTGELFF. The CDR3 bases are TGTGCCAGCAGTTACTCTATCGCGAACACCGGGGAGCTGTTTTTT.

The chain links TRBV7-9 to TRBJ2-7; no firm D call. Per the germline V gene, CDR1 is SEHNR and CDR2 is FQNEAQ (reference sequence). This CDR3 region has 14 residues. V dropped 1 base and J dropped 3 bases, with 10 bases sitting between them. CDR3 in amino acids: CASSLESQNYEQYF. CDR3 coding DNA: TGTGCCAGCAGCTTAGAGTCTCAGAACTACGAGCAGTACTTC.

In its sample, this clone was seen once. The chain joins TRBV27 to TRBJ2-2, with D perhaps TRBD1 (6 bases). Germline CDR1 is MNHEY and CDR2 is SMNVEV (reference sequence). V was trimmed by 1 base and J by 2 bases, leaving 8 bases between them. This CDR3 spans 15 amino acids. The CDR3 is CASSLWTDNTGELFF. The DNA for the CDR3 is TGTGCCAGCAGTTTATGGACAGATAACACCGGGGAGCTGTTTTTT.

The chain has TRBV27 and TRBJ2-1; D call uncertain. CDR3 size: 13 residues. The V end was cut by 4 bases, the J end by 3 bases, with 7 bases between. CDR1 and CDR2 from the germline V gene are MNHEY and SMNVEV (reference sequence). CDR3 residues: CASSSSYYNEQFF. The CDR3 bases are TGTGCCAGCAGTTCCTCATACTACAATGAGCAGTTCTTC.

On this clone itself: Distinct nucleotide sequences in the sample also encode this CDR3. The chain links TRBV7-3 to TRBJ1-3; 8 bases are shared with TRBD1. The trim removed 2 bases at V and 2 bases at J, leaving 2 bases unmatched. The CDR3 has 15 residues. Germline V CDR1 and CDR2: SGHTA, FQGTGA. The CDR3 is CASSLDRGTGNTIYF. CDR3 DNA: TGTGCCAGCAGCTTAGACAGGGGTACTGGAAACACCATATATTTT. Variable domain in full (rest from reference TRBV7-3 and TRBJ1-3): GAGVSQTPSNKVTEKGKYVELRCDPISGHTALYWYRQSLGQGPEFLIYFQGTGAADDSGLPNDRFFAVRPEGSVSTLKIQRTERGDSAVYLCASSLDRGTGNTIYFGEGSWLTVV.

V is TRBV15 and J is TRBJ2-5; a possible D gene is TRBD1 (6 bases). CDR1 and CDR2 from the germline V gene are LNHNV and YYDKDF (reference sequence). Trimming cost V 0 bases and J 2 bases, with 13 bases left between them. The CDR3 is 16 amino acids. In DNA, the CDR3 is TGTGCCACCAGCAGAGAGTGGAACAGGGAACAAGAGACCCAGTACTTC. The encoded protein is CATSREWNREQETQYF.

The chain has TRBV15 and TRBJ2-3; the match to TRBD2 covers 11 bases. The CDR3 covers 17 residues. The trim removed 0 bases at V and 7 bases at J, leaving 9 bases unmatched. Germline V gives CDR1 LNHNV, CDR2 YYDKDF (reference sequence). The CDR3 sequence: CATSRDIGTSGTHTQYF. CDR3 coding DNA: TGTGCCACCAGCAGAGATATCGGGACTAGCGGAACCCATACGCAGTATTTT.

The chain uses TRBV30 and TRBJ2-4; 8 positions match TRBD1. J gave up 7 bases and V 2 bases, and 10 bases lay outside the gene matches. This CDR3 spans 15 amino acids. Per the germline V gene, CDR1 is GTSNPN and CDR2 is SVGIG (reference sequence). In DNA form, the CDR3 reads TGTGCCTGGAGTTTCCAGGGGGCGGTCTCGAACATTCAGTACTTC. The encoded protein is CAWSFQGAVSNIQYF.

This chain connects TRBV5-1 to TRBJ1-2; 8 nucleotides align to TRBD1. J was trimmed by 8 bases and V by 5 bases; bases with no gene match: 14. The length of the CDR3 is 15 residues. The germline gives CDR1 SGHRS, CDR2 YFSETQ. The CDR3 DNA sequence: TGCGCCAGCAGGGAGCAGGGGGCTGTCGGAGAGGGCTACACCTTC. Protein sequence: CASREQGAVGEGYTF.

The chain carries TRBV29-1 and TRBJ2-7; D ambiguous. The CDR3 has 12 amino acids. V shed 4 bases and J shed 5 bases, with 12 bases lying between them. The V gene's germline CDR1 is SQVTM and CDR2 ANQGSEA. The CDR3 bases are TGCAGCGTTGTACCAATTGAGAACGAGCAGTACTTC. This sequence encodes CSVVPIENEQYF.

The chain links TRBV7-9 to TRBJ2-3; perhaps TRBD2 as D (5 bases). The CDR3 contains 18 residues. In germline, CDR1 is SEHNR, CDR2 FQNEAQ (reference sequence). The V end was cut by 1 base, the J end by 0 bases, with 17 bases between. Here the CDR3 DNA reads TGTGCCAGCAGCTTAGTTTACGTGGGTAGCGCCAGCACAGATACGCAGTATTTT. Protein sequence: CASSLVYVGSASTDTQYF.

The CDR3 protein is CASSFTHSGRRTYGYTF. The CDR3 region has the DNA TGTGCCAGCAGTTTTACCCATTCGGGTCGGAGGACCTATGGCTACACCTTC. The V call is TRBV27, the J call TRBJ1-2; D not resolved. The CDR3 extends over 17 amino acids. Germline CDR1 reads MNHEY; CDR2 reads SMNVEV (reference sequence). The ends were cut back, 3 bases at V and 4 bases at J, with 21 bases in the middle.

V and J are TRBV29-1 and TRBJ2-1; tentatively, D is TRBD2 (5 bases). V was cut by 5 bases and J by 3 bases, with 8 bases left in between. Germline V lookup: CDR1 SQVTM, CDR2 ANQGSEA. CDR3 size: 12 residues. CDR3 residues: CSVRTRYNEQFF. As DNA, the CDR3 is TGCAGCGTTCGGACTCGCTACAATGAGCAGTTCTTC.

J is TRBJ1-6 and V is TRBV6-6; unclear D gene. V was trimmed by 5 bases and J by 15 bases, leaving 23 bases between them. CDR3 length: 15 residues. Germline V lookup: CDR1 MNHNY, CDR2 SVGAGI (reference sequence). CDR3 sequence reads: CASSALRTELYFLHF. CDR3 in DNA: TGTGCCAGCAGTGCTCTCAGGACGGAACTCTACTTCCTCCACTTT.

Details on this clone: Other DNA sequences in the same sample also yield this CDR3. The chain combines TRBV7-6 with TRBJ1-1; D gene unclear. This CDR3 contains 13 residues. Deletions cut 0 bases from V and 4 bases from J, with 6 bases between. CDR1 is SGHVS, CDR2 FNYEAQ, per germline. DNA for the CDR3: TGTGCCAGCAGCTTAGCGCGGGGCACTGAAGCTTTCTTT. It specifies CASSLARGTEAFF.

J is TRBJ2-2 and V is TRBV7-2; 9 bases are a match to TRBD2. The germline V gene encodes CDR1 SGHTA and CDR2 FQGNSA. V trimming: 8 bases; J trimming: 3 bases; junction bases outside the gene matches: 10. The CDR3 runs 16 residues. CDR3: CASLSRLAGYTGELFF. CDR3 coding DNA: TGTGCCAGCCTCTCCCGGCTAGCGGGGTACACCGGGGAGCTGTTTTTT.

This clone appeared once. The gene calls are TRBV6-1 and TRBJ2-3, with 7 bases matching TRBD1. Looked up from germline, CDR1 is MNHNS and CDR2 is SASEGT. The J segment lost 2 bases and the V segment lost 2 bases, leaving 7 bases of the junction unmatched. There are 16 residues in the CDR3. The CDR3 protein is CASSEWDSSPTDTQYF. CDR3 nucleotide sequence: TGTGCCAGCAGTGAATGGGACAGCAGTCCCACAGATACGCAGTATTTT.

The CDR3 here is CASSQSGDQPQHF. CDR3 DNA sequence: TGCGCCAGCAGCCAATCAGGGGATCAGCCCCAGCATTTT. The chain links TRBV4-1 to TRBJ1-5, with D perhaps TRBD1 (6 bases). Germline loops: CDR1 MGHRA, CDR2 YSYEKL. The CDR3 covers 13 residues. Between the trimmed V and J ends, which lost 2 bases and 5 bases, there was a span of 7 bases.

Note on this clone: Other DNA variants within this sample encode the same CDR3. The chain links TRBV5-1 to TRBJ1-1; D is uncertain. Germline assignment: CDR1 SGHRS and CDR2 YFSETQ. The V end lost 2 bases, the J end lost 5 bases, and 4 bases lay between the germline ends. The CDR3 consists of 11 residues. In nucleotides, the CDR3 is TGCGCCAGCAGCTTAGGAACTGAAGCTTTCTTT. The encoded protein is CASSLGTEAFF.